This entry features one T cell receptor (beta chain) sequence. The data are from a study of blood T cell repertoires in COVID-19. Study background: Sites across the United States, Italy and Spain contributed samples from acute and convalescent COVID-19.

The germline V gene has CDR1 SGHRS and CDR2 YFSETQ. The CDR3 loop spans 14 amino acids. V lost 0 bases and J 4 bases, leaving 8 bases between the germline ends. Sequencing was performed with immunoSEQ multiplex PCR; in TCRdb, only in-frame clones are kept and a portion is missing. The data contain about 210,000 clones, roughly 79% of them singletons. V is TRBV5-1 and J is TRBJ1-3; D is possibly TRBD1 (5 bases). The sequence was obtained from a woman between 50 and 59 years old with acute COVID-19. Sample: PBMCs or T cells enriched from blood (not recorded which). The CDR3 DNA is TGCGCCAGCAGCTTGGCAGGGATCGGAAACACCATATATTTT. Its translation: CASSLAGIGNTIYF.